Here is one TCR beta chain with its context. The V gene's germline CDR1 is SEHNR and CDR2 FQNEAQ (reference sequence). The junction had 5 bases not matched to a gene; V was cut back by 2 bases and J by 5 bases. This CDR3 is built from 14 residues. This sample was taken from a study of T cell changes during pregnancy in multiple sclerosis. TCRdb's table, derived via immunoSEQ multiplex PCR, lists solely in-frame clones and lacks some. The sample records roughly 61,000 clones, about 94% being singletons. This TCR came from a female donor with multiple sclerosis, enrolled in a pregnancy study. The rearrangement joins TRBV7-9 to TRBJ2-5; 7 positions agree with TRBD1. The sequenced sample was CD8+ T cells from peripheral blood mononuclear cells, obtained after pregnancy. The CDR3 DNA is TGTGCCAGCAGCTTACTGACAGGGTGGGAGACCCAGTACTTC. Amino acids: CASSLLTGWETQYF.